The 29 T cell receptor beta chains reported below all come from one sample, sequenced in a study of blood T cells in healthy people across ages (dated by TCRdb to between 2014 and 2017). The library was made by 5' RACE. Instrument on record: Illumina HiSeq 2500. A second PCR of about 7 to 12 cycles was performed with a sample-barcoded 5' primer and a J-beta primer mix. TCRdb ran its own pipeline on the public reads, namely fastp trimming at Q25 and MiXCR clone calling, and kept in-frame beta chains. Records with the same CDR3 protein are collapsed into one entry carrying the most frequent genes and DNA. Counted in this sample were about 1.8 million distinct CDR3 sequences; about 50% of them appeared once. The ten largest make up around 2.1% of the sample. Sequenced input: blood. These receptors were taken from a woman aged 35 to 49 in good health.

This clonotype was observed a few times. This chain connects TRBV11-1 to TRBJ2-1; the D call may be TRBD1 or TRBD2 (5 bases each). CDR3 length equals 16 residues. V was pared by 8 bases and J by 0 bases, with 17 bases between. Per germline, CDR1 SGHAT and CDR2 FQDESV (reference sequence). In DNA, the CDR3 is TGTGCCAGCGATCCCGGGTGGGGGAGCTCCTACAATGAGCAGTTCTTC. Its protein product is CASDPGWGSSYNEQFF.

This clonotype was recorded once. The chain couples TRBV5-1 to TRBJ2-3, with D possibly matching TRBD2 (5 bases). The CDR3 runs 15 residues. CDR1 SGHRS and CDR2 YFSETQ come from the germline V gene. V lost 4 bases to trimming and J lost 2 bases, with 14 bases between them. CDR3 region: CASSRDGLFTDTQYF. The CDR3 coding sequence is TGCGCCAGCAGCCGAGACGGACTCTTCACAGATACGCAGTATTTT.

V and J are TRBV5-1 and TRBJ1-1; 9 positions agree with TRBD1. The CDR3 totals 17 residues. Germline CDR1 SGHRS, CDR2 YFSETQ. The junction had 11 bases not matched to a gene; V was cut back by 4 bases and J by 1 base. The chain's CDR3 is CASSPRVGTGPNTEAFF. The DNA for the CDR3 is TGCGCCAGCAGCCCCAGGGTCGGGACAGGGCCGAACACTGAAGCTTTCTTT.

This chain joins TRBV25-1 and TRBJ2-5; TRBD1 might be the D (5 bases). Germline V gene lookup returns CDR1 MGHDK and CDR2 SYGVNS. This CDR3 has 12 amino acids. V lost 5 bases and J 13 bases, leaving 17 bases between the germline ends. The CDR3 DNA reads as TGTGCCAGCAGTCGGTCAGGGAACAGGTTGTACTTC. Translated, it gives CASSRSGNRLYF.

This sequence joins TRBV2 and TRBJ2-3, with no clear D. V lost 1 base to trimming and J lost 4 bases, with 6 bases between them. The CDR3 consists of 13 residues. The germline V gene has CDR1 SNHLY and CDR2 FYNNEI. CDR3 in amino acids: CASSEGNSDTQYF. The CDR3 DNA reads TGTGCCAGCAGTGAAGGCAATTCAGATACGCAGTATTTT.

This clonotype was counted only a few times. The chain employs TRBV27 and TRBJ1-2; D not certain. Germline loops: CDR1 MNHEY, CDR2 SMNVEV (reference sequence). This CDR3 is built from 13 residues. Trimming removed 2 bases at V and 4 bases at J, with 8 bases between. This CDR3 reads CASSLGLSYGYTF. The CDR3, as DNA: TGTGCCAGCAGTTTAGGGCTTAGCTATGGCTACACCTTC.

The chain joins TRBV27 to TRBJ2-7; 8 positions agree with TRBD2. Germline CDR1 reads MNHEY; CDR2 reads SMNVEV (reference sequence). The CDR3 is made up of 15 amino acids. The J segment lost 0 bases and the V segment lost 5 bases, leaving 6 bases of the junction unmatched. The CDR3 DNA sequence: TGTGCCAGCAGTCCGGTAGCGGGAAGCTCCTACGAGCAGTACTTC. Encoded protein: CASSPVAGSSYEQYF.

In nucleotides, the CDR3 is TGTGCCAGCAGCCCCTGGGGCAGGGAAGCCTACGAGCAGTACTTC. Translated: CASSPWGREAYEQYF. The rearrangement joins TRBV14 to TRBJ2-7; tentatively, D is TRBD1 (5 bases). Germline V gene lookup returns CDR1 SGHDN and CDR2 FVKESK. Trimming cost V 4 bases and J 2 bases, with 15 bases left between them. The CDR3 loop spans 15 amino acids.

This clonotype was counted between two and nine times. The V call is TRBV6-5, the J call TRBJ2-7, with TRBD2 identical over 9 bases. The CDR3 extends over 16 amino acids. Per the germline V gene, CDR1 is MNHEY and CDR2 is SVGAGI. The junction had 9 bases not matched to a gene; V was cut back by 6 bases and J by 0 bases. The CDR3 region has the DNA TGTGCCAGCAGACAAATAGCGGGGGCTTTCTCCTACGAGCAGTACTTC. It translates to CASRQIAGAFSYEQYF.

The chain carries TRBV20-1 and TRBJ2-4; tentative D call: TRBD1 (5 bases). Germline CDR1 and CDR2: DFQATT and SNEGSKA (reference sequence). The CDR3 contains 11 residues. The V end lost 4 bases, the J end lost 13 bases, and 14 bases lay between the germline ends. The CDR3 region is CSAISRVTQYF. As DNA, the CDR3 is TGCAGTGCTATTAGCAGGGTAACCCAGTACTTC.

The CDR3 region has the DNA TGTGCCAGCAGCCTCGGGACTAGCGGGGGGGCTAACAATGAGCAGTACTTC. Encoded protein: CASSLGTSGGANNEQYF. The V call is TRBV4-2, the J call TRBJ2-7; 16 bases match TRBD2. Germline-derived CDR1 and CDR2 are LGHNA and YNFKEQ. The junction had 10 bases not matched to a gene; V was cut back by 4 bases and J by 7 bases. The CDR3 runs 17 residues.

The rearrangement links TRBV27 to TRBJ2-7; TRBD1 agrees at 10 bases. Germline CDR1 is MNHEY and CDR2 is SMNVEV (reference sequence). The CDR3 contains 16 residues. Trimming took 6 bases from V and 2 from J; bases not matched to a gene: 10. The CDR3 region has the DNA TGTGCCAGCAGAAAACCGGGACAGGGGTATCCCTACGAGCAGTACTTC. Encoded protein: CASRKPGQGYPYEQYF.

The CDR3 nucleotides read TGCAGTGCTACCCCTGGGGGCCGGGGGCAGTACTTC. It translates to CSATPGGRGQYF. The gene calls are TRBV20-1 and TRBJ2-7; D is possibly TRBD1 (6 bases). With 4 bases removed from V and 9 bases from J, the gap between germline ends came to 16 bases. The germline CDR1 and CDR2 sequences are DFQATT and SNEGSKA (reference sequence). The CDR3 loop spans 12 amino acids.

Details on this clonotype: At one end the junction does not follow the germline gene, possibly because of a read error. This chain links TRBV7-6 with TRBJ2-3, with TRBD1 matching 10 bases. Germline V gene lookup returns CDR1 SGHVS and CDR2 FNYEAQ. This CDR3 contains 15 residues. DNA for the CDR3: TGTGCCAGCAGCCCGGGACAGGGGCCTGCAGATATGCAGTATTTT. Translating gives CASSPGQGPADMQYF.

The chain is built from TRBV29-1 and TRBJ1-2, with 7 bases fitting TRBD1. V lost 7 bases to trimming and J lost 4 bases; unmatched junction nucleotides: 6. The CDR3 sequence is 12 residues long. CDR1 is SQVTM and CDR2 is ANQGSEA in the germline V gene. The CDR3 protein is CSADRPGYGYTF. CDR3 coding DNA: TGCAGCGCGGACAGGCCAGGCTATGGCTACACCTTC.

This clonotype was seen more than once but under ten times. The rearrangement joins TRBV5-1 to TRBJ2-5; D may be TRBD2 (6 bases). CDR3 size: 15 residues. V was trimmed by 4 bases and J by 5 bases, leaving 18 bases between them. Germline lookup yields CDR1 SGHRS and CDR2 YFSETQ. DNA of the CDR3: TGCGCCAGCAGCGGCGGGACCCCTGGGGTGGAGACCCAGTACTTC. Amino acid sequence: CASSGGTPGVETQYF.

This clonotype was picked up many times. This sequence joins TRBV20-1 and TRBJ2-3; TRBD2 matches 7 bases. CDR1 DFQATT and CDR2 SNEGSKA come from the germline V gene (reference sequence). This CDR3 has 13 amino acids. The V gene end was trimmed by 6 bases and the J gene end by 0 bases; junction bases not matched to a gene: 3. CDR3 in amino acids: CSAGGGSTDTQYF. CDR3 coding DNA: TGCAGTGCGGGCGGGGGTAGCACAGATACGCAGTATTTT.

CDR3 loop: CSVDRRALAAQETQYF. In DNA form, the CDR3 reads TGCAGCGTTGATCGGAGGGCACTAGCGGCGCAAGAGACCCAGTACTTC. The rearrangement uses TRBV29-1 and TRBJ2-5; 8 nucleotides align to TRBD2. The CDR3 length is 16 residues. Germline V gives CDR1 SQVTM, CDR2 ANQGSEA. The V segment lost 3 bases and the J segment 2 bases; nucleotides outside the gene matches: 11.

This clonotype was counted ten times or more. The CDR3 region is CSVEPMTGFGYTF. The CDR3 DNA sequence: TGCAGCGTTGAACCTATGACAGGGTTCGGCTACACCTTC. V and J are TRBV29-1 and TRBJ1-2, with 7 bases lining up with TRBD1. Germline V lookup: CDR1 SQVTM, CDR2 ANQGSEA. V gave up 2 bases and J gave up 8 bases; unmatched junction bases: 8. This CDR3 contains 13 residues.

V is TRBV10-1 and J is TRBJ2-5; TRBD2 matches at 7 bases. This CDR3 region has 18 residues. In germline, CDR1 is WNHNN, CDR2 SYGVQD (reference sequence). J gave up 5 bases and V 0 bases, and 15 bases lay outside the gene matches. The CDR3 region is CASSESSGGTALRETQYF. CDR3 bases: TGCGCCAGCAGTGAGTCGTCGGGGGGTACCGCTCTTCGGGAGACCCAGTACTTC.

This clonotype appeared a few times. This rearrangement joins TRBV14 to TRBJ2-5; D not certain. This CDR3 region has 17 residues. Per germline, CDR1 SGHDN and CDR2 FVKESK. Trimming shortened V by 4 bases and J by 1 base, and 19 bases separated the two germline ends. The CDR3 loop reads CASSPLKGNGIQETQYF. The DNA for the CDR3 is TGTGCCAGCAGCCCTCTTAAGGGTAACGGTATCCAAGAGACCCAGTACTTC.

There are a few counts of this clonotype. The CDR3, as DNA: TGTGCCAGCAGCCAAGATGCATCGCCCGGGTATGGCTACACCTTC. It specifies CASSQDASPGYGYTF. This chain joins TRBV4-2 and TRBJ1-2, with no clear D. This CDR3 comprises 15 residues. Looked up from germline, CDR1 is LGHNA and CDR2 is YNFKEQ. The V end lost 0 bases, the J end lost 5 bases, and 13 bases lay between the germline ends.

The chain couples TRBV20-1 to TRBJ1-2; D gene uncertain. Germline V CDR1 and CDR2: DFQATT, SNEGSKA (reference sequence). The CDR3 length is 11 residues. The CDR3 DNA sequence: TGCAGGGGGATGGATAACTATGGCTACACCTTC. It encodes CRGMDNYGYTF.

This clonotype was detected a few times. The chain is built from TRBV15 and TRBJ1-6; D remains unclear. The V gene's germline CDR1 is LNHNV and CDR2 YYDKDF (reference sequence). CDR3 length: 15 residues. Trimming cost V 4 bases and J 7 bases, with 14 bases left between them. CDR3 region: CATSTQRGMNSPLHF. The CDR3 nucleotides read TGTGCCACCAGCACCCAACGGGGAATGAATTCACCCCTCCACTTT.

The table lists this clonotype with a few counts. The chain couples TRBV12-3 or TRBV12-4 to TRBJ1-2, with 8 nucleotides matching TRBD1. The CDR3 has 15 residues. V shed 5 bases, J shed 8 bases, and the junction held 13 bases outside the gene matches. The CDR3 DNA reads TGTGCCAGCAGTCGTTGGACAGGGTTTCTGGCCGGCTACACCTTC. This sequence encodes CASSRWTGFLAGYTF.

There are a few counts of this clonotype. The genes are TRBV4-2 and TRBJ2-7; the D gene is possibly TRBD1 (6 bases). With 2 bases removed from V and 1 base from J, the gap between germline ends came to 9 bases. The CDR3 consists of 14 residues. Germline CDR1 reads LGHNA; CDR2 reads YNFKEQ. The CDR3 sequence: CASSQNRDSYEQYF. CDR3 sequence (DNA): TGTGCCAGCAGCCAAAACAGGGATTCCTACGAGCAGTACTTC.

This clonotype was seen more than once but under ten times. The V and J genes are TRBV7-9 and TRBJ2-7; 8 bases map to TRBD1. Unmatched junction bases numbered 8, after V lost 4 bases and J lost 6 bases. CDR3 length equals 14 residues. From germline, CDR1 is SEHNR and CDR2 FQNEAQ (reference sequence). DNA of the CDR3: TGTGCCAGCAGCTCGGACAGGGTGGGCCTCGAGCAGTACTTC. It yields the protein CASSSDRVGLEQYF.

This clonotype showed up just a few times. V is TRBV14 and J is TRBJ2-1, with 8 bases that match TRBD1. Germline values: CDR1 SGHDN, CDR2 FVKESK. V lost 3 bases, J lost 2 bases, and 6 bases stayed unmatched. The CDR3 consists of 16 residues. CDR3 bases: TGTGCCAGCAGCCAGCGGACAGGGAGACCCTACAATGAGCAGTTCTTC. It is translated as CASSQRTGRPYNEQFF. Full variable domain (outside the CDR3, taken from reference TRBV14 and TRBJ2-1): EAGVTQFPSHSVIEKGQTVTLRCDPISGHDNLYWYRRVMGKEIKFLLHFVKESKQDESGMPNNRFLAERTGGTYSTLKVQPAELEDSGVYFCASSQRTGRPYNEQFFGPGTRLTVL.

This clonotype was seen a single time. The gene calls are TRBV7-9 and TRBJ2-7; unclear D gene. CDR3 length: 14 residues. V lost 5 bases, J lost 3 bases, and 14 bases lay in between. Germline CDR1 SEHNR, CDR2 FQNEAQ (reference sequence). The CDR3 nucleotides read TGTGCCAGCAGCCCAAGTGGGGTCCACTACGAGCAGTACTTC. Its protein product is CASSPSGVHYEQYF.